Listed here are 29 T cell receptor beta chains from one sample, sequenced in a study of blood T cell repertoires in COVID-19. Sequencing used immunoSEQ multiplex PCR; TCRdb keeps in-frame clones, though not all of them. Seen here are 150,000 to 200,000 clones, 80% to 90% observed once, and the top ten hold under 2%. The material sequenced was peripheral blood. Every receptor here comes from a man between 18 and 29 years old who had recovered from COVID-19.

CDR3 sequence (DNA): TGTGCCAGCAGTTCCCTTAGCGGGAGGGGTGAGCAGTTCTTC. As protein: CASSSLSGRGEQFF. The rearrangement uses TRBV6-2 or TRBV6-3 and TRBJ2-1; TRBD2 matches at 11 bases. Per the germline V gene, CDR1 is MNHEY and CDR2 is SVGEGT. V lost 4 bases, J lost 9 bases, and 5 bases stayed unmatched. The CDR3 contains 14 residues.

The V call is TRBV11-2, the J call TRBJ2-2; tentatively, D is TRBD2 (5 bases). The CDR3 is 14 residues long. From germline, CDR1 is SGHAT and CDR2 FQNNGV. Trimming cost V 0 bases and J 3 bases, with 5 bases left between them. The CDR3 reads CASSLELDTGELFF. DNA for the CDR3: TGTGCCAGCAGCTTAGAACTAGACACCGGGGAGCTGTTTTTT.

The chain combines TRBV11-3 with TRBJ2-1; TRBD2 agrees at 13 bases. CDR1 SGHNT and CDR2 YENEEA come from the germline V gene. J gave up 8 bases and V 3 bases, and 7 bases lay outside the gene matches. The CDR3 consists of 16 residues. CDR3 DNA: TGTGCCAGCAGCTTCGGACTAGCGGGAGCTCTGGATGAGCAGTTCTTC. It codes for CASSFGLAGALDEQFF. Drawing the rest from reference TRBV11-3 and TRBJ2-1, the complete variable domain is EAGVVQSPRYKIIEKKQPVAFWCNPISGHNTLYWYLQNLGQGPELLIRYENEEAVDDSQLPKDRFSAERLKGVDSTLKIQPAELGDSAVYLCASSFGLAGALDEQFFGPGTRLTVL.

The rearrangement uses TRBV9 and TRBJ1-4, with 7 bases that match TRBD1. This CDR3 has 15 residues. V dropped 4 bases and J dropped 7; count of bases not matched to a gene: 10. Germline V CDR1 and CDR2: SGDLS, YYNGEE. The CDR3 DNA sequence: TGTGCCAGCAGCCCCCACGAGGGGACAGCTGAAAAACTGTTTTTT. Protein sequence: CASSPHEGTAEKLFF.

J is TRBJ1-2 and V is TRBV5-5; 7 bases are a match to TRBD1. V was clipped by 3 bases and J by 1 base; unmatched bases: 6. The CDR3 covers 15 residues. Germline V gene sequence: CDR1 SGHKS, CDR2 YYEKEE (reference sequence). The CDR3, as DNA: TGTGCCAGCAGCTACCGACAGGGCGTTAACTATGGCTACACCTTC. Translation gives CASSYRQGVNYGYTF.

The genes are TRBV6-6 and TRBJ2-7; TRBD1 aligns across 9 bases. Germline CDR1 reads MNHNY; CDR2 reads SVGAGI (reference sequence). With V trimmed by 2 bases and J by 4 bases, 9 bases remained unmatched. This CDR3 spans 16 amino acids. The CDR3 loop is CASSYPSGTGTYEQYF. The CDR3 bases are TGTGCCAGCAGTTACCCCTCAGGGACAGGGACTTACGAGCAGTACTTC.

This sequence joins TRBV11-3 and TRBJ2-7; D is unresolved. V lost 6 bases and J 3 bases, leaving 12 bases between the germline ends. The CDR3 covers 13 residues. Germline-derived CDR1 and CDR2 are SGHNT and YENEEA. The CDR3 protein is CASSRNEVYEQYF. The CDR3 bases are TGTGCCAGCAGTCGGAACGAGGTCTACGAGCAGTACTTC.

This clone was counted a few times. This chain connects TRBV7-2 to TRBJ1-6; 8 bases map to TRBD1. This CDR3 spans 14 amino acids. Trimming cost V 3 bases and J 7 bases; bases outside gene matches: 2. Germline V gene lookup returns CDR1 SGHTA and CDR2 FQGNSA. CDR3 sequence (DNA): TGTGCCAGCAGCTTGACAGGGGAAAATTCACCCCTCCACTTT. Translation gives CASSLTGENSPLHF.

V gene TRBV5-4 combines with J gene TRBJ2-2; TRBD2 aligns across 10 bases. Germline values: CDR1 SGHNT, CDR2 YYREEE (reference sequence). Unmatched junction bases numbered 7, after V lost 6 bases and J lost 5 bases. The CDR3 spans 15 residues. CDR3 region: CASTQLAGATGELFF. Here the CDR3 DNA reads TGTGCCAGCACGCAGCTAGCGGGGGCTACCGGGGAGCTGTTTTTT.

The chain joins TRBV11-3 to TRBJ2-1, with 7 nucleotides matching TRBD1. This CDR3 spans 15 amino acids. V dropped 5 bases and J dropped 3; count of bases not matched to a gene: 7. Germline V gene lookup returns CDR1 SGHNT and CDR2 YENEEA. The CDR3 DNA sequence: TGTGCCAGCAGCGCCCGACAGGGCGGCTACAATGAGCAGTTCTTC. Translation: CASSARQGGYNEQFF.

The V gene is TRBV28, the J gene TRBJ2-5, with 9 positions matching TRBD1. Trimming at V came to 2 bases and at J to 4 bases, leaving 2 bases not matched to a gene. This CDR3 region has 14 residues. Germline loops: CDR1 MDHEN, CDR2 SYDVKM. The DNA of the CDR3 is TGTGCCAGCAGTTTAGGGGGACAGGGAGAGACCCAGTACTTC. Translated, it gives CASSLGGQGETQYF. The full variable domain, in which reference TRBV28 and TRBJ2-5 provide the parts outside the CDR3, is DVKVTQSSRYLVKRTGEKVFLECVQDMDHENMFWYRQDPGLGLRLIYFSYDVKMKEKGDIPEGYSVSREKKERFSLILESASTNQTSMYLCASSLGGQGETQYFGPGTRLLVL.

CDR3 sequence reads: CASSYSRGGYGYTF. CDR3 DNA sequence: TGTGCCAGCAGTTACTCAAGGGGCGGCTATGGCTACACCTTC. V usage is TRBV6-2 or TRBV6-3 and J usage is TRBJ1-2; possible D gene TRBD1, 5 bases. Germline CDR1 is MNHEY and CDR2 is SVGEGT. The CDR3 consists of 14 residues. V was cut by 0 bases and J by 4 bases, with 9 bases left in between.

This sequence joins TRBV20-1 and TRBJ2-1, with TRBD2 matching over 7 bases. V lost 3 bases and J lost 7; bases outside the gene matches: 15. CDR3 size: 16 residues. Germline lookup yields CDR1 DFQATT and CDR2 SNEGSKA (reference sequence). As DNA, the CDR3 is TGCAGTGCTAGTAAAGGGGCGGGAGTAAGTCGGAATGAGCAGTTCTTC. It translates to CSASKGAGVSRNEQFF.

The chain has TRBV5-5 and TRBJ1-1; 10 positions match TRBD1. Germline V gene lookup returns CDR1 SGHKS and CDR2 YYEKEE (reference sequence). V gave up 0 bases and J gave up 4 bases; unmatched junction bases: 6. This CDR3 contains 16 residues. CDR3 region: CASSLAPGQGTTEAFF. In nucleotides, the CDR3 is TGTGCCAGCAGCTTGGCCCCGGGACAGGGGACCACTGAAGCTTTCTTT.

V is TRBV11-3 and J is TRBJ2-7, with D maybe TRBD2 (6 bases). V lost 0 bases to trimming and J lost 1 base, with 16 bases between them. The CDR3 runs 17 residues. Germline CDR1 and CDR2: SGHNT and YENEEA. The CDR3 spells CASSLDPPGAGSYEQYF. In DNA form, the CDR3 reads TGTGCCAGCAGCTTAGATCCCCCCGGGGCGGGATCCTACGAGCAGTACTTC. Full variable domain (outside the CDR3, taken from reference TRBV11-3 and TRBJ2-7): EAGVVQSPRYKIIEKKQPVAFWCNPISGHNTLYWYLQNLGQGPELLIRYENEEAVDDSQLPKDRFSAERLKGVDSTLKIQPAELGDSAVYLCASSLDPPGAGSYEQYFGPGTRLTVT.

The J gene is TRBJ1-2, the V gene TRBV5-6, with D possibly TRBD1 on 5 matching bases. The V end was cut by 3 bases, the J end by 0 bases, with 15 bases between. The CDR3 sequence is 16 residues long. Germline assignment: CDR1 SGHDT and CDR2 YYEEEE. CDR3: CASSSFRTPTNYGYTF. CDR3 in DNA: TGTGCCAGCAGCTCTTTCCGGACACCGACTAACTATGGCTACACCTTC.

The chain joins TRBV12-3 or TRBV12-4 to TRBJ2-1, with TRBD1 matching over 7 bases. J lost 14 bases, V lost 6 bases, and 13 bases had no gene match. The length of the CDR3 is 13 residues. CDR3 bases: TGTGCCAGCAGCTTCGCGAGGGCAGGGGGTAAGTTCTTC. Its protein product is CASSFARAGGKFF.

The CDR3 sequence: CASRGRGRGTGELFF. The CDR3, as DNA: TGCGCCAGCAGAGGGAGGGGTCGGGGCACCGGGGAGCTGTTTTTT. The chain couples TRBV5-1 to TRBJ2-2; 7 bases match TRBD2. With 5 bases clipped from V and 4 bases from J, the junction kept 8 bases outside the gene matches. CDR3 length equals 15 residues. Germline lookup yields CDR1 SGHRS and CDR2 YFSETQ.

CDR3 coding DNA: TGTGCCAGCCAATCCAGGACAGAGCAGTTCTTC. Encoded protein: CASQSRTEQFF. The chain recombines TRBV6-5 with TRBJ2-1; a weak D match, TRBD1 (5 bases). Germline CDR1 reads MNHEY; CDR2 reads SVGAGI. Trimming cost V 8 bases and J 10 bases, with 12 bases left between them. The CDR3 totals 11 residues.

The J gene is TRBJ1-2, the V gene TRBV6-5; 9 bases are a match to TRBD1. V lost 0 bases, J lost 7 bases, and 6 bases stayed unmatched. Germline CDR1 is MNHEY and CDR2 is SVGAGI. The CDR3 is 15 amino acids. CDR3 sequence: CASSYSTGGIGGYTF. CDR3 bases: TGTGCCAGCAGTTACTCCACAGGGGGCATAGGTGGCTACACCTTC.

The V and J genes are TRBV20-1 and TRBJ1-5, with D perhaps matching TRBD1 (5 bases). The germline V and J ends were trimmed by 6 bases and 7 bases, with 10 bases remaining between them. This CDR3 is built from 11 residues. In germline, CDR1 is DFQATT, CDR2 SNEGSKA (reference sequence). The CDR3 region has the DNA TGCAGTGCCGGGGGGGAGCAGCCCCAGCATTTT. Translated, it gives CSAGGEQPQHF.

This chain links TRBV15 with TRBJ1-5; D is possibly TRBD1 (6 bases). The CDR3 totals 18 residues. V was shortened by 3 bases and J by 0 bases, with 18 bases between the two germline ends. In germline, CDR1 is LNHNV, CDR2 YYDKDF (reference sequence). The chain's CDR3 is CATSRNPGGRDSNQPQHF. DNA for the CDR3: TGTGCCACCAGCAGGAACCCCGGGGGGCGGGATAGCAATCAGCCCCAGCATTTT.

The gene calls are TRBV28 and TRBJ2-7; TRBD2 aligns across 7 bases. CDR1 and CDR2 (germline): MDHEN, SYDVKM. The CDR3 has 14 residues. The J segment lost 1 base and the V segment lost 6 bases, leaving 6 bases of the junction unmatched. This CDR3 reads CASSSGDASYEQYF. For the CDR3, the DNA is TGTGCCAGCAGCAGCGGGGACGCATCCTACGAGCAGTACTTC.

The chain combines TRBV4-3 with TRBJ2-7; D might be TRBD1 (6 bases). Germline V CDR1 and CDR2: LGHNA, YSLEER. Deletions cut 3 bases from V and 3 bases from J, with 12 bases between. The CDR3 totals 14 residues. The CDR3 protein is CASSQGEGGYEQYF. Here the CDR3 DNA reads TGCGCCAGCAGCCAGGGAGAAGGGGGCTACGAGCAGTACTTC.

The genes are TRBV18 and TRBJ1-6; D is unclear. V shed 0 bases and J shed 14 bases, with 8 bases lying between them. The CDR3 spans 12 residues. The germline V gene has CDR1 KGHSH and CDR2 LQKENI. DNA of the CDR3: TGTGCCAGCTCACCACCGTCGGGGACCCTCCACTTT. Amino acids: CASSPPSGTLHF. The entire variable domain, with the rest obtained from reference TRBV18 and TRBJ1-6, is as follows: NAGVMQNPRHLVRRRGQEARLRCSPMKGHSHVYWYRQLPEEGLKFMVYLQKENIIDESGMPKERFSAEFPKEGPSILRIQQVVRGDSAAYFCASSPPSGTLHFGNGTRLTVT.

The CDR3 here is CASRAAEKLFF. In DNA form, the CDR3 reads TGTGCCAGCCGAGCGGCTGAAAAACTGTTTTTT. The chain carries TRBV7-9 and TRBJ1-4; D gene uncertain. Germline CDR1 SEHNR, CDR2 FQNEAQ (reference sequence). The CDR3 is 11 amino acids. The V end lost 8 bases, the J end lost 7 bases, and 8 bases lay between the germline ends.

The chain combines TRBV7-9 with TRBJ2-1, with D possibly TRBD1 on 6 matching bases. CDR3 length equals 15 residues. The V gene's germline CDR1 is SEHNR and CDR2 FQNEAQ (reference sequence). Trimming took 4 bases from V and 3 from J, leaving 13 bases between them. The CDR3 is CASSSPGHLYNEQFF. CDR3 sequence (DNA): TGTGCCAGCAGCTCCCCGGGACATCTCTACAATGAGCAGTTCTTC.

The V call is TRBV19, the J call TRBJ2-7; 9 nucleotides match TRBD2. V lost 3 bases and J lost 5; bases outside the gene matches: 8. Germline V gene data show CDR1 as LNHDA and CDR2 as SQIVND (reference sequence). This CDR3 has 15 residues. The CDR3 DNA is TGTGCCAGTAGTATTAAAGTAGCGGGAGTCCACGAGCAGTACTTC. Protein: CASSIKVAGVHEQYF.

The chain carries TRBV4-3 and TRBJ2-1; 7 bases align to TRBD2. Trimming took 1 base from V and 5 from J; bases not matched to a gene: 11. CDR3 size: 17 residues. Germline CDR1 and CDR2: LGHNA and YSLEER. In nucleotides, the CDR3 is TGCGCCAGCAGCCAAGTGGTTGCGGGAGCGGGCCACAATGAGCAGTTCTTC. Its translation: CASSQVVAGAGHNEQFF.